The 21 T cell receptor beta chains listed next were all sequenced from one sample in a study of blood T cell repertoires in COVID-19. Produced via immunoSEQ multiplex PCR; TCRdb's table is partial and in-frame only. The sample has some 95,000 clones, approximately 90% seen once; the top ten hold 4% to 5%. Sequences were obtained from peripheral blood. These receptors originate from a man between 65 and 79 years old with acute or convalescent COVID-19.

The J gene is TRBJ1-2, the V gene TRBV5-8; D gene ambiguous. CDR3 length equals 12 residues. V gave up 0 bases and J gave up 8 bases, with 8 bases separating them. Germline lookup yields CDR1 SGHTS and CDR2 YDEGEE. CDR3 DNA: TGTGCCAGCAGCTTGGGGCACAGCGGCTACACCTTC. It codes for CASSLGHSGYTF.

The chain is built from TRBV5-1 and TRBJ2-5; maybe TRBD1 (7 bases). Trimming removed 4 bases from V and 5 bases from J, with 15 bases in between. This CDR3 is 14 amino acids long. CDR1 is SGHRS, CDR2 YFSETQ, per germline. The CDR3 sequence: CASSPGGGEETQYF. Written as DNA, the CDR3 is TGCGCCAGCAGCCCTGGAGGGGGCGAGGAGACCCAGTACTTC.

The rearrangement joins TRBV24-1 to TRBJ2-5, with 9 bases fitting TRBD1. This CDR3 comprises 15 residues. V lost 7 bases, J lost 0 bases, and 5 bases stayed unmatched. From germline, CDR1 is KGHDR and CDR2 SFDVKD. The CDR3 loop is CATSPGQGYQETQYF. As DNA, the CDR3 is TGTGCCACCAGCCCAGGACAGGGGTACCAAGAGACCCAGTACTTC.

In DNA, the CDR3 is TGCGCCAGCAGCTTGGAATCTGATACGCAGTATTTT. Translated, it gives CASSLESDTQYF. The chain joins TRBV5-1 to TRBJ2-3; D is uncertain. Trimming left V 0 bases short and J 6 bases short, with 5 bases between. The CDR3 sequence is 12 residues long. Germline lookup yields CDR1 SGHRS and CDR2 YFSETQ.

This clone was observed a single time. This chain uses TRBV18 with TRBJ1-3; D is unclear. Germline-derived CDR1 and CDR2 are KGHSH and LQKENI. Trimming removed 3 bases from V and 0 bases from J, with 15 bases in between. This CDR3 spans 17 amino acids. Here the CDR3 DNA reads TGTGCCAGCTCACCCACCAGTACAGACGACTCTGGAAACACCATATATTTT. Its protein product is CASSPTSTDDSGNTIYF.

This clone was observed once. The V call is TRBV28, the J call TRBJ2-5, with 10 bases lining up with TRBD2. Germline CDR1 MDHEN, CDR2 SYDVKM. The CDR3 is 15 amino acids. Trimming at V came to 2 bases and at J to 9 bases, leaving 9 bases not matched to a gene. The CDR3 loop is CASSLRIAGGVAQYF. The CDR3 region has the DNA TGTGCCAGCAGTTTAAGGATAGCGGGGGGTGTGGCCCAGTACTTC. The entire variable domain, with the rest obtained from reference TRBV28 and TRBJ2-5, is as follows: DVKVTQSSRYLVKRTGEKVFLECVQDMDHENMFWYRQDPGLGLRLIYFSYDVKMKEKGDIPEGYSVSREKKERFSLILESASTNQTSMYLCASSLRIAGGVAQYFGPGTRLLVL.

The chain employs TRBV5-1 and TRBJ2-5, with D maybe TRBD2 (7 bases). V gave up 0 bases and J gave up 5 bases, with 20 bases separating them. The germline V gene encodes CDR1 SGHRS and CDR2 YFSETQ. The CDR3 contains 17 residues. DNA for the CDR3: TGCGCCAGCAGCTTGGCAAGCCCGGGGGGCCCGGGGGAGACCCAGTACTTC. Its translation: CASSLASPGGPGETQYF.

This clone was seen once. V usage is TRBV5-1 and J usage is TRBJ1-3; D is possibly TRBD1 (6 bases). Germline CDR1 reads SGHRS; CDR2 reads YFSETQ. V dropped 4 bases and J dropped 0 bases, with 11 bases sitting between them. The CDR3 is made up of 15 amino acids. The CDR3 is CASSRTVSSGNTIYF. The CDR3 coding sequence is TGCGCCAGCAGCCGGACAGTGAGCTCTGGAAACACCATATATTTT.

V is TRBV21-1 and J is TRBJ1-5. TRBV21-1 is deemed a pseudogene. The CDR3 consists of 16 residues. CDR3 sequence (DNA): TGTGCCAGCAGCAAAGCGCCGGGGGAAGGCAATCAGCCCCAGCATTTT. Protein sequence: CASSKAPGEGNQPQHF.

Note on this clone: One end of the junction is discordant with germline, which a read error may explain. The CDR3 sequence is CASRRDRASDEQYF. CDR3 sequence (DNA): TGTGCCAGTAGAAGGGACAGGGCCTCCGACGAGCAGTACTTC. The V gene is TRBV19, the J gene TRBJ2-7, with 9 bases aligning to TRBD1. The CDR3 has 14 amino acids. Germline CDR1 and CDR2: LNHDA and SQIVND (reference sequence).

This clone appeared a single time. The V call is TRBV21-1, the J call TRBJ2-7; the D segment call TRBD2 is taken from the table without a DNA check. TRBV21-1 is tagged as a pseudogene. CDR3 length: 19 amino acids. The chain's CDR3 is CASSKLSEGGPKSSYEQYV. The CDR3 DNA sequence: TGTGCCAGCAGCAAGTTGTCAGAGGGAGGACCTAAGAGCTCCTACGAGCAGTACGTC.

This clone showed up just once. CDR3 coding DNA: TGTGCCAGCAGTTTCCGAGACAGTAATTCACCCCTCCACTTT. Protein: CASSFRDSNSPLHF. The chain uses TRBV28 and TRBJ1-6; a possible D gene is TRBD1 (5 bases). Germline loops: CDR1 MDHEN, CDR2 SYDVKM. The V end was cut by 3 bases, the J end by 6 bases, with 9 bases between. This CDR3 is 14 amino acids long. The full variable domain, its missing parts supplied by reference TRBV28 and TRBJ1-6, is DVKVTQSSRYLVKRTGEKVFLECVQDMDHENMFWYRQDPGLGLRLIYFSYDVKMKEKGDIPEGYSVSREKKERFSLILESASTNQTSMYLCASSFRDSNSPLHFGNGTRLTVT.

In its sample, this clone was seen a few times. The CDR3 DNA is TGTGCCAGCAAGAACAGGGGATACTCTCTCGAGCAGTACTTC. Amino acid sequence: CASKNRGYSLEQYF. The chain employs TRBV2 and TRBJ2-7; 7 positions agree with TRBD1. This CDR3 is built from 14 residues. V was clipped by 7 bases and J by 6 bases; unmatched bases: 12. The germline gives CDR1 SNHLY, CDR2 FYNNEI.

The chain joins TRBV14 to TRBJ2-3, with D possibly TRBD1 on 5 matching bases. CDR1 is SGHDN, CDR2 FVKESK, per germline. Trimming took off 1 base at V and 4 bases at J, with 9 bases between the two ends. The CDR3 covers 14 residues. CDR3 sequence reads: CASSQGGHPDTQYF. CDR3 coding DNA: TGTGCCAGCAGCCAAGGCGGACATCCAGATACGCAGTATTTT.

The chain employs TRBV28 and TRBJ1-1, with D perhaps matching TRBD1 (6 bases). The CDR3 runs to 18 residues. Germline V gene lookup returns CDR1 MDHEN and CDR2 SYDVKM. Deletions cut 4 bases from V and 0 bases from J, with 21 bases between. The CDR3 loop is CASSSLGAGANLNTEAFF. Written as DNA, the CDR3 is TGTGCCAGCAGTTCATTGGGGGCGGGAGCGAACTTGAACACTGAAGCTTTCTTT.

V is TRBV5-1 and J is TRBJ2-3; the match to TRBD2 covers 7 bases. The ends lost 4 bases at V and 2 bases at J; junction bases unmatched: 10. Per germline, CDR1 SGHRS and CDR2 YFSETQ. CDR3 length: 16 amino acids. CDR3 DNA sequence: TGCGCCAGCAGCGGAGCAGCGGGGATTGTCACAGATACGCAGTATTTT. Amino acid sequence: CASSGAAGIVTDTQYF.

This clone was counted a single time. The chain couples TRBV5-4 to TRBJ1-1; 9 bases match TRBD1. V dropped 2 bases and J dropped 6; count of bases not matched to a gene: 8. The CDR3 runs to 15 residues. CDR1 SGHNT and CDR2 YYREEE come from the germline V gene (reference sequence). The DNA of the CDR3 is TGTGCCAGCAGCTTCGGGGGACAGGGTTCGCCTGAAGCTTTCTTT. Translated, it gives CASSFGGQGSPEAFF. Full variable domain (remainder filled in from reference TRBV5-4 and TRBJ1-1): ETGVTQSPTHLIKTRGQQVTLRCSSQSGHNTVSWYQQALGQGPQFIFQYYREEENGRGNFPPRFSGLQFPNYSSELNVNALELDDSALYLCASSFGGQGSPEAFFGQGTRLTVV.

This chain uses TRBV2 with TRBJ1-2; the match to TRBD1 covers 9 bases. The length of the CDR3 is 11 residues. V shed 10 bases, J shed 8 bases, and the junction held 5 bases outside the gene matches. Germline CDR1 SNHLY, CDR2 FYNNEI. This CDR3 is CAIGTGSGYTF. The CDR3 DNA follows: TGTGCCATCGGGACAGGGAGCGGCTACACCTTC.

The rearrangement joins TRBV5-1 to TRBJ1-4; D call uncertain. V shed 4 bases and J shed 0 bases, with 10 bases lying between them. From germline, CDR1 is SGHRS and CDR2 YFSETQ. The CDR3 has 15 amino acids. The CDR3 loop is CASSREIATNEKLFF. CDR3 DNA sequence: TGCGCCAGCAGCCGCGAAATTGCAACTAATGAAAAACTGTTTTTT. Complete variable domain (other parts from reference TRBV5-1 and TRBJ1-4): KAGVTQTPRYLIKTRGQQVTLSCSPISGHRSVSWYQQTPGQGLQFLFEYFSETQRNKGNFPGRFSGRQFSNSRSEMNVSTLELGDSALYLCASSREIATNEKLFFGSGTQLSVL.

This rearrangement joins TRBV29-1 to TRBJ1-1; D gene ambiguous. The CDR3 consists of 13 residues. The V gene lost 3 bases and the J gene lost 6 bases, with 14 bases spanning the gap. CDR1 is SQVTM, CDR2 ANQGSEA, per germline. CDR3 residues: CSVDRQVGAEAFF. DNA of the CDR3: TGCAGCGTTGACAGGCAGGTTGGCGCTGAAGCTTTCTTT.

The chain couples TRBV12-5 to TRBJ2-3; 10 nucleotides agree with TRBD2. Germline lookup yields CDR1 LGHNT and CDR2 FRNRAP. The CDR3 runs to 15 residues. The V gene end was trimmed by 8 bases and the J gene end by 4 bases; junction bases not matched to a gene: 9. The CDR3 coding sequence is TGTGCTAGTTCATTTACTAGCGGGGCCCCAGATACGCAGTATTTT. Translating gives CASSFTSGAPDTQYF.